Given below is one T cell receptor (beta chain) in context. Antigen unknown. The same CDR3 arises from other DNA sequences in this sample as well. HIV-negative, healthy adults without recent acute infections or vaccinations were the donors. Donors, without exception, were Caucasian adults residing in Nashville, Tennessee. Assay runs were performed at deep level. The assay was immunoSEQ multiplex PCR, and TCRdb's table has in-frame clones only and misses some. The sample contains over 400,000 clones, 70% to 80% of which appear only once. The data were taken from a study of shared clonotypes between healthy human individuals. Whole-study findings and limits: The study sampled only blood, and tissue repertoires likely differ.

After removal of 5 bases from V and 3 bases from J, the junction contained 3 bases not matched to a gene. This CDR3 comprises 14 residues. Germline-derived CDR1 and CDR2 are LNHNV and YYDKDF (reference sequence). The source material was PBMCs. The clonotype comes from a woman aged 40 to 55 in good health. Some clones in this sample may be carry-over from other donors' samples. The chain recombines TRBV15 with TRBJ2-3; the match to TRBD1 covers 9 bases. The CDR3 here is CATSRDRATDTQYF. CDR3 in DNA: TGTGCCACCAGCCGGGACAGGGCGACAGATACGCAGTATTTT.